This entry concerns a single TCR beta chain. This entry belongs to a study of OX40 agonist ivuxolimab in advanced cancers. Looking at the study overall: Patients with prior anti-PD-1, anti-PD-L1 or anti-CTLA-4 therapy were eligible; approximately 40% had some.

Sequencing used immunoSEQ multiplex PCR; TCRdb keeps in-frame clones, though not all of them. Among 75,000 to 95,000 clones listed, around 90% were seen once. The origin of this receptor is an adult with an advanced solid tumor such as melanoma, head and neck, liver or kidney cancer. Source: CD4+ or CD8+ T cells sorted from blood, taken in a trial of the OX40 agonist ivuxolimab.

CDR3 sequence: CASRENGQVGGYTF. CDR3 in DNA: TGTGCCAGCAGAGAAAACGGACAGGTGGGCGGCTACACCTTC. The chain joins TRBV2 to TRBJ1-2; the match to TRBD1 covers 7 bases. Germline V gene data show CDR1 as SNHLY and CDR2 as FYNNEI. The V gene end was trimmed by 6 bases and the J gene end by 8 bases; junction bases not matched to a gene: 12. The CDR3 covers 14 residues.